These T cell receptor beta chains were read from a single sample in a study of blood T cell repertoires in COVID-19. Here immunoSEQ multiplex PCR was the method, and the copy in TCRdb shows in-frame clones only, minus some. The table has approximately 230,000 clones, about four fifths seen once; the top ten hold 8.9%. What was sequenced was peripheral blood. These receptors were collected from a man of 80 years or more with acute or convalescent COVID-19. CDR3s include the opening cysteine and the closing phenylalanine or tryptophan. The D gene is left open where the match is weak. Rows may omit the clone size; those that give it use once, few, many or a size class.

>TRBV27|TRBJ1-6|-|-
TGTGCCAGCAGTCCTCGGGGAGGGGTTGATTGGTCACCCCTCCACTTT
CASSPRGGVDWSPLHF
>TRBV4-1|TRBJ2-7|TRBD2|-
TGCGCCAGCAGCCAAGATCGGGCGGGGGGCCGCTACGAGCAGTACTTC
CASSQDRAGGRYEQYF
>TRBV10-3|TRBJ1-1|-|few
TGTGCCATCAGTGGCGAGACAGGGAACACTGAAGCTTTCTTT
CAISGETGNTEAFF
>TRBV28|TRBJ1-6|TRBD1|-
TGTGCCAGCACCCTCGCCGACAGGGAAAATTCACCCCTCCACTTT
CASTLADRENSPLHF
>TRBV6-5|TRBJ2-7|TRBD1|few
TGTGCCAGCAGTTACGTTCAGGGGGCGACCTACGAGCAGTACTTC
CASSYVQGATYEQYF
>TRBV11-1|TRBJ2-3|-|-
TGTGCCAGCAGCTTTACGAGCGGCACAGATACGCAGTATTTT
CASSFTSGTDTQYF
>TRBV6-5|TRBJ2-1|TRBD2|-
TGTGCCAGCAGTTACTCGTGGACTAGCCCTGAGCAGTTCTTC
CASSYSWTSPEQFF
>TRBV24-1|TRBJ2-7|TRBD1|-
TGTGCCACCAGTGACCCCCAGGACAGGGGAGGCTACGAGCAGTACTTC
CATSDPQDRGGYEQYF
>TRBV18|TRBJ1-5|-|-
TGTGCCAGCTCACCTTCCAGTAGCAATCAGCCCCAGCATTTT
CASSPSSSNQPQHF
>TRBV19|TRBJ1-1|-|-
TGTGCCAGTAGTAAGACGGAGGGAGCAATTGAAGCTTTCTTT
CASSKTEGAIEAFF
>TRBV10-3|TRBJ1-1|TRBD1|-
TGTGCCATCAGTGCCGGACAGGGCGTTGAAGCTTTCTTT
CAISAGQGVEAFF
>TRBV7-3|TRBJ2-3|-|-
TGTGCCAGCAGCTTATCCCTCCTGGATACGCAGTATTTT
CASSLSLLDTQYF
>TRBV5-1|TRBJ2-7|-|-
TGCGCCAGCAGCCCCGGAGGGACCTACGAGCAGTACTTC
CASSPGGTYEQYF
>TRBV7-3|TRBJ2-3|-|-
TGTGCCAGCAGCTTAAGGCCGCGGAGGAGCACAGATACGCAGTATTTT
CASSLRPRRSTDTQYF
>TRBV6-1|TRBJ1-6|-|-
TGTGCCAGCAGTGTGCACCGGGATGCTTATAATTCACCCCTCCACTTT
CASSVHRDAYNSPLHF
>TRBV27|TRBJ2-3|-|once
TGTGCCAGCAGTCCCTCTCTTATCGGTCATACGCAGTATTTT
CASSPSLIGHTQYF
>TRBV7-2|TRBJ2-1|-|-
TGTGCCAGCAGCTCCGGAGGAATATCCTACAATGAGCAGTTCTTC
CASSSGGISYNEQFF
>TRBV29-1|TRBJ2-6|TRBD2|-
TGCAGCGTTGGCGAGGGAGGGGGGGCCAACGTCCTGACTTTC
CSVGEGGGANVLTF
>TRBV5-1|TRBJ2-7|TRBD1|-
TGCGCCAGCAGCTTGGGGGACAGGGCTCACGAGCAGTACTTC
CASSLGDRAHEQYF
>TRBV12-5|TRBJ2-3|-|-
TGTGCTAGTGGTTTGACTAGCACAGATACGCAGTATTTT
CASGLTSTDTQYF
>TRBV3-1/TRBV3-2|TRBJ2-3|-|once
TGTGCCAGCAGCCTATTTTCCTGGACAGAGCCCACAGATACGCAGTATTTT
CASSLFSWTEPTDTQYF
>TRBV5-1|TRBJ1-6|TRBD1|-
TGCGCCAGCAGCTTGGGTGAGGGGACAGGGGTAAGGTCCTATAATTCACCCCTCCACTTT
CASSLGEGTGVRSYNSPLHF
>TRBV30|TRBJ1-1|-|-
TGTGCCTGGAGTAGGGGGGGAGGCACTGAAGCTTTCTTT
CAWSRGGGTEAFF
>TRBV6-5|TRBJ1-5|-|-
TGTGCCAGCGGATCAGGCTCTGTCTATCAGCCCCAGCATTTT
CASGSGSVYQPQHF
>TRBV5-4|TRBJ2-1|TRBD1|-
TGTGCCAGCACCGACAGGGGGTTGAGGGGCAATGAGCAGTTCTTC
CASTDRGLRGNEQFF
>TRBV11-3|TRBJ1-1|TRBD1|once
TGTGCCAGCAGCCGGGACAGCAACACTGAAGCTTTCTTT
CASSRDSNTEAFF
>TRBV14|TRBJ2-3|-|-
TGTGCCAGCAGCCTTTTACGGACAGATACGCAGTATTTT
CASSLLRTDTQYF
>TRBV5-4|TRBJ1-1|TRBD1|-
TGTGCCAGCAGACCCCCCGACAGGGGATGGACTGAAGCTTTCTTT
CASRPPDRGWTEAFF
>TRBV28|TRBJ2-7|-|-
TGTGCCAGCAGTAGCACAGGGAGGGTTCAGTACTTC
CASSSTGRVQYF
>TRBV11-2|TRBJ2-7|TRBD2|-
TGTGCCAGCAGCTTCCGGGAGGGGATTAACTTTTACGAGCAGTACTTC
CASSFREGINFYEQYF
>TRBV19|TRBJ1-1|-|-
TGTGCCAGTAGTATAAGGGGTGGAGCTTTCTTT
CASSIRGGAFF
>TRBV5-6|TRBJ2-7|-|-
TGTGCCAGCAGCTTGATCGACAGTTCCTACGAGCAGTACTTC
CASSLIDSSYEQYF
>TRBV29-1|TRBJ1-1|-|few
TGCAGCGTTGTCAGGGGAACGGCTTTCTTT
CSVVRGTAFF
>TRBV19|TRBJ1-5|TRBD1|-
TGTGCCAGTAGTATCGACAGGGGATTCAATCAGCCCCAGCATTTT
CASSIDRGFNQPQHF
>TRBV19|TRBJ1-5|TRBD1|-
TGTGCCAGTAGTAGCCTCTCCAGGGGGTCCAGGCAGCCCCAGCATTTT
CASSSLSRGSRQPQHF
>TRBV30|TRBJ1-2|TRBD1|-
TGTGCCTGGAGCCCGGGACAGGGGTTTGGCTACACCTTC
CAWSPGQGFGYTF
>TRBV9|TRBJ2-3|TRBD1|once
TGTGCCAGCAGCGTAGCGGGACAGGGGATCACAGATACGCAGTATTTT
CASSVAGQGITDTQYF
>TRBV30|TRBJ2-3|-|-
TGTGCCACAGGGGCCTCGGGGGGGATTTCGCAGTATTTT
CATGASGGISQYF
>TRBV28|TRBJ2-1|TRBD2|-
TGTGCCAGCAGTTCACCCGGACTAGCGGGGGATGAGCAGTTCTTC
CASSSPGLAGDEQFF
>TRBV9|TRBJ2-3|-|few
TGTGCCAGCACCAAGGGACTCACTACCGTAAATACGCAGTATTTT
CASTKGLTTVNTQYF
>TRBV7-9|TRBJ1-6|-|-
TGTGCCAGCAGCTCCCTAGCCCTTAGGACAGCGTATAATTCACCCCTCCACTTT
CASSSLALRTAYNSPLHF
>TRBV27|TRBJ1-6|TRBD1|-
TGTGCCAGCAGTGAGGGACAGGGGCGATATTCACCCCTCCACTTT
CASSEGQGRYSPLHF